This TCR beta chain was sequenced during a study of glioma-infiltrating T cells after dendritic cell vaccination. Study summary: Autologous tumor lysate was loaded overnight onto monocyte-derived dendritic cells grown less than 8 days with IL-4 and GM-CSF.

Germline trimming cut 7 bases from V and 8 bases from J; bases unmatched to any gene: 7. CDR3 size: 13 residues. Germline-derived CDR1 and CDR2 are LNHDA and SQIVND (reference sequence). The PCR used 60 V beta and 13 J beta primers. Method: immunoSEQ multiplex PCR; TCRdb's copy keeps in-frame clones and lacks some. This sample yields tens of thousands of clones, of which around 86% are seen a single time; approximately 2.4% belongs to the top ten. The time point: after dendritic cell vaccination, including at tumor progression/relapse. The sequence came from a human donor with glioblastoma. The sequences come from blood, collected after dendritic cell vaccination. J is TRBJ2-1 and V is TRBV19; TRBD1 matches at 8 bases. In DNA form, the CDR3 reads TGTGCCAGTACTCGGACAGGGACGGATGAGCAGTTCTTC. Amino acid sequence: CASTRTGTDEQFF. Complete variable domain (other parts from reference TRBV19 and TRBJ2-1): DGGITQSPKYLFRKEGQNVTLSCEQNLNHDAMYWYRQDPGQGLRLIYYSQIVNDFQKGDIAEGYSVSREKKESFPLTVTSAQKNPTAFYLCASTRTGTDEQFFGPGTRLTVL.